This TCR beta chain was obtained from a study of human T cells and chemical hapten exposure. Unique molecular identifiers were affixed to discrete cDNA molecules within the library. Under the authors' procedure: Sample TCR counts, which ranged from roughly 20,000 to 750,000, had a median of roughly 92,000. TCRdb called the 5' RACE reads again in MiXCR, with one record for every CDR3 protein. TCRdb, rather than the study authors, made the V and J calls. The table includes about 81,000 distinct CDR3 sequences, approximately 8% detected once. The table lists this clonotype with many counts. The germline V and J ends were trimmed by 4 bases and 2 bases, with 12 bases remaining between them. In germline, CDR1 is KGHDR, CDR2 SFDVKD. This CDR3 is 15 amino acids long. The authors extracted total RNA from unfractionated whole blood.

The chain combines TRBV24-1 with TRBJ2-3; D call uncertain. This TCR came from a male donor in good health. The CDR3 DNA reads as TGTGCCACCAGTGACCGAAGTTATGACACAGATACGCAGTATTTT. Protein: CATSDRSYDTDTQYF.